This TCR beta chain comes out of a study of identical twins' blood T cells. Study context: About 6 alpha and about 6 beta libraries together yielded 54 million or so reads.

Germline values: CDR1 LNHDA, CDR2 SQIVND (reference sequence). V was cut by 5 bases and J by 3 bases, with 19 bases left in between. The CDR3 is made up of 16 amino acids. The study's findings and limits: Out-of-frame TCRbeta clonotypes reportedly had markedly more similar V usage in twins than unrelated donors. Twin similarity might stem from environmental factors, not only genetics.

Comment on this clonotype: Its target is unknown.

TCRdb reanalysed the 5' RACE reads using MiXCR and keeps one entry per CDR3 protein. The table lists 400,000 or so distinct CDR3 sequences, 28% of them singletons. The sample taken for sequencing was PBMCs. The receptor comes from a woman aged 18 to 49 in good health. The V call is TRBV19, the J call TRBJ1-2; tentatively, D is TRBD1 (6 bases). In DNA, the CDR3 is TGTGCCAGTAGTGGGGGGCGCGTGACGTTGGACTATGGCTACACCTTC. This translates into CASSGGRVTLDYGYTF.